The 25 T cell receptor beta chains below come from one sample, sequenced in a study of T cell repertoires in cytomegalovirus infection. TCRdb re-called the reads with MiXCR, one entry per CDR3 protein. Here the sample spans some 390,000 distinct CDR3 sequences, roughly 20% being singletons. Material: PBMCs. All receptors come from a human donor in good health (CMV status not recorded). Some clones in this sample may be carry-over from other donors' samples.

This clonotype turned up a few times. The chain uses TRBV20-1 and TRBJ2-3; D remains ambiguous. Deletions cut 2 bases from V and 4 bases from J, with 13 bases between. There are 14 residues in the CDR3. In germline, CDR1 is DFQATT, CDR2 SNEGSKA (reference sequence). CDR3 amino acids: CSARRSTKPDTQYF. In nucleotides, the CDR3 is TGCAGTGCTAGAAGATCGACCAAACCAGATACGCAGTATTTT.

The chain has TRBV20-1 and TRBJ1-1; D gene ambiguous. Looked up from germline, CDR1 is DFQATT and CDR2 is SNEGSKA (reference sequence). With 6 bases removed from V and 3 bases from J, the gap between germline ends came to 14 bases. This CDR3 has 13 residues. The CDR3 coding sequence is TGCAGTGCCGCGGCCTTGATGGACACTGAAGCTTTCTTT. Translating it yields CSAAALMDTEAFF.

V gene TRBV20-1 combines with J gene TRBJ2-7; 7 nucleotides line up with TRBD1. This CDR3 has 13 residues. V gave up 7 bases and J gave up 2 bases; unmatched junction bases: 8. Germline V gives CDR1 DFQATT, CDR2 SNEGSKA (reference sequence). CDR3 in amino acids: CSVYWQGAYEQYF. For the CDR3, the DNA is TGCAGTGTCTACTGGCAGGGGGCCTACGAGCAGTACTTC.

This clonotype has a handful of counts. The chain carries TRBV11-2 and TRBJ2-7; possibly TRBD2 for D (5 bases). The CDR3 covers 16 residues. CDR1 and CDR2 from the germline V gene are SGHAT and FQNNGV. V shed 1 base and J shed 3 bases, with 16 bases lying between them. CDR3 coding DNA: TGTGCCAGCAGCTTAGGCGGGCCGGAACGCTACTACGAGCAGTACTTC. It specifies CASSLGGPERYYEQYF.

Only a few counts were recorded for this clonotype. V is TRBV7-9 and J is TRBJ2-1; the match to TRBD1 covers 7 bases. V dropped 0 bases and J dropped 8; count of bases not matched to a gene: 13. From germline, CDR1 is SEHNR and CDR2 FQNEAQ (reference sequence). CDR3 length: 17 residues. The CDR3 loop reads CASSLAWDRIIQDEQFF. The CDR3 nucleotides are TGTGCCAGCAGCTTAGCGTGGGACAGAATTATCCAAGATGAGCAGTTCTTC. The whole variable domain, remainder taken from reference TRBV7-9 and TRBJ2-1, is DTGVSQNPRHKITKRGQNVTFRCDPISEHNRLYWYRQTLGQGPEFLTYFQNEAQLEKSRLLSDRFSAERPKGSFSTLEIQRTEQGDSAMYLCASSLAWDRIIQDEQFFGPGTRLTVL.

The CDR3 sequence: CATSRGTANQPQHF. In DNA form, the CDR3 reads TGTGCCACCAGCAGAGGGACAGCTAATCAGCCCCAGCATTTT. This rearrangement joins TRBV15 to TRBJ1-5, with a tentative D call TRBD1 (6 bases). Per the germline V gene, CDR1 is LNHNV and CDR2 is YYDKDF (reference sequence). Trimming took off 1 base at V and 4 bases at J, with 8 bases between the two ends. This CDR3 comprises 14 residues.

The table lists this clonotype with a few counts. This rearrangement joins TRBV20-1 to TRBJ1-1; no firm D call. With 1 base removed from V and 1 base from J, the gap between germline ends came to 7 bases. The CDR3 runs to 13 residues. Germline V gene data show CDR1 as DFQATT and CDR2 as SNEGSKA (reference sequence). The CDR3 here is CSARGHPNTEAFF. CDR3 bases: TGCAGTGCTAGAGGACATCCGAACACTGAAGCTTTCTTT.

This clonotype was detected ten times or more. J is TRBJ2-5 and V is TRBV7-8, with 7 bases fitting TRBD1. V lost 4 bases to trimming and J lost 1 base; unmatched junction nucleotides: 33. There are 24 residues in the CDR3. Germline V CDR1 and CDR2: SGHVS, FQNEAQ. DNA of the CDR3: TGTGCCAGCAGCTCACAATCACAGCCGCCATTAGACAGGGATTATGGCAGGGGCCAAGAGACCCAGTACTTC. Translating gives CASSSQSQPPLDRDYGRGQETQYF.

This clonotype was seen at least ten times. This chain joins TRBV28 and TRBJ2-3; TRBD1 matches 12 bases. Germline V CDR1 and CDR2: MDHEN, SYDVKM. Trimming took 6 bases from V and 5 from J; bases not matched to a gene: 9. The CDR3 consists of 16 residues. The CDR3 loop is CASRSGTGGVIDTQYF. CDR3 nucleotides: TGTGCCAGCAGATCCGGGACAGGGGGCGTCATAGATACGCAGTATTTT.

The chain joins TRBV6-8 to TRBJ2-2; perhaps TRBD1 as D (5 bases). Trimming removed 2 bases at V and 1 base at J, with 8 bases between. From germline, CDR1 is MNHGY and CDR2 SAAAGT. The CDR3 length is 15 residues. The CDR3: CASSYGAGNTGELFF. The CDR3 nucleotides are TGTGCCAGCAGTTACGGGGCAGGGAACACCGGGGAGCTGTTTTTT.

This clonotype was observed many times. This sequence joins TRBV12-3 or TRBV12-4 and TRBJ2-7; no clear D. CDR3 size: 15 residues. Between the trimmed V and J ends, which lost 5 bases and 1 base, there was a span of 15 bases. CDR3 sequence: CASSPAPGRSYEQYF. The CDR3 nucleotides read TGTGCCAGCAGTCCCGCCCCCGGCCGGTCCTACGAGCAGTACTTC.

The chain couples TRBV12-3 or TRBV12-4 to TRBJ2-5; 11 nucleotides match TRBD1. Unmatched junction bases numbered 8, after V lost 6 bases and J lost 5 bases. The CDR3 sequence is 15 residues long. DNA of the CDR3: TGTGCCAGCAGACCTGGACAGGGGGCTTGGGAGACCCAGTACTTC. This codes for CASRPGQGAWETQYF.

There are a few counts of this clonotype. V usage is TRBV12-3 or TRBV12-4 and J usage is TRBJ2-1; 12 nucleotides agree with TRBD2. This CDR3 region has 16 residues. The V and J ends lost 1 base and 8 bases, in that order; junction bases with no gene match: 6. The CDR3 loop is CASSLGLAGAVDEQFF. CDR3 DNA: TGTGCCAGCAGTTTAGGACTAGCGGGGGCTGTGGATGAGCAGTTCTTC.

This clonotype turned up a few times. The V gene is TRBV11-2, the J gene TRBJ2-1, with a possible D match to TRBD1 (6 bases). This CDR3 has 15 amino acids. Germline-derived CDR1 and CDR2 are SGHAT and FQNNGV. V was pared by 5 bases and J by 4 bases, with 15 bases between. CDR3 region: CASSAEGGLYNEQFF. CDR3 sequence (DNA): TGTGCCAGCAGCGCAGAAGGGGGTCTATACAATGAGCAGTTCTTC. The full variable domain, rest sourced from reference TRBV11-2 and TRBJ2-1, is EAGVAQSPRYKIIEKRQSVAFWCNPISGHATLYWYQQILGQGPKLLIQFQNNGVVDDSQLPKDRFSAERLKGVDSTLKIQPAKLEDSAVYLCASSAEGGLYNEQFFGPGTRLTVL.

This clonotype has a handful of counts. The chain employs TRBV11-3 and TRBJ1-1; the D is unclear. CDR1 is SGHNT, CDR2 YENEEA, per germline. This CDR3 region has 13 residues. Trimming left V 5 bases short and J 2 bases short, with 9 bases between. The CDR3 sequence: CASSRGRNTEAFF. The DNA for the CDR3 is TGTGCCAGCAGCCGAGGCAGAAACACTGAAGCTTTCTTT.

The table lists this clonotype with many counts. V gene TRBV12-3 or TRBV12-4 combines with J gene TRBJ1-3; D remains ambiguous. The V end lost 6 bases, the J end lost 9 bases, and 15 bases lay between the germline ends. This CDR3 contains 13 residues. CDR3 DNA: TGTGCCAGCAGCTCAGAGATTCAAAGCACCATATATTTT. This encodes CASSSEIQSTIYF.

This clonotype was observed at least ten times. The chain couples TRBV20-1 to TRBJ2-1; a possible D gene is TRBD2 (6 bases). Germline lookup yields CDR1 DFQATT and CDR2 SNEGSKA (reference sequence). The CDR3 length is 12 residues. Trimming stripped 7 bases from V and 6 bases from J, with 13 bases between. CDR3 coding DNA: TGCAGTGGTAGGAGGGTAGGCAATGAGCAGTTCTTC. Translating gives CSGRRVGNEQFF.

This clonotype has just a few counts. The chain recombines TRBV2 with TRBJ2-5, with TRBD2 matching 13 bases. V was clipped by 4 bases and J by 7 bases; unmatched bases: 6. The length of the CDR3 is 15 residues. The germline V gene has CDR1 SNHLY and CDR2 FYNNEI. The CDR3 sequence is CASSVTSGRLGTQYF. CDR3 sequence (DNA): TGTGCCAGCAGTGTGACTAGCGGGAGGTTGGGGACCCAGTACTTC.

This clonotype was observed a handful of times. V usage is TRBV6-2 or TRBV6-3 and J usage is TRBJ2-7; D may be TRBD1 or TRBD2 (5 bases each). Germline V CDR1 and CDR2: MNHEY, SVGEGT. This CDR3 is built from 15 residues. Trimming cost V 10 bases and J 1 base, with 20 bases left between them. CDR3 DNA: TGTGCCACCACGGAATTCGGGGCGAGGTCCTACGAGCAGTACTTC. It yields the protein CATTEFGARSYEQYF.

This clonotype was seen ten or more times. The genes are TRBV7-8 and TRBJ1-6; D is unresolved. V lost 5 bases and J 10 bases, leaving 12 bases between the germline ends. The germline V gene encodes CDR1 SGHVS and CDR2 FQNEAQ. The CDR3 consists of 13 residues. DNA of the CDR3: TGTGCCAGCAGCCCTACGGGGAAGTCACCCCTCCACTTT. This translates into CASSPTGKSPLHF. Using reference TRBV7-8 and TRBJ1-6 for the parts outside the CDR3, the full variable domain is GAGVSQSPRYKVAKRGQDVALRCDPISGHVSLFWYQQALGQGPEFLTYFQNEAQLDKSGLPSDRFFAERPEGSVSTLKIQRTQQEDSAVYLCASSPTGKSPLHFGNGTRLTVT.

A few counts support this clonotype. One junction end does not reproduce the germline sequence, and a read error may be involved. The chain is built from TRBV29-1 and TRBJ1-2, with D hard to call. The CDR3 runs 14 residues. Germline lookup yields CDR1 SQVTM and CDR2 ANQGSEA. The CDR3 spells CSVEIRGGFYRYTF. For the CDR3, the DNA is TGCAGCGTTGAAATCCGAGGAGGGTTCTATCGCTACACCTTC.

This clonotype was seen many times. The CDR3 is CASSWRGVGDEQYF. CDR3 nucleotides: TGTGCCAGCAGTTGGCGGGGGGTCGGCGACGAGCAGTACTTC. The chain combines TRBV28 with TRBJ2-7; 8 bases align to TRBD2. CDR1 is MDHEN, CDR2 SYDVKM, per germline. The CDR3 contains 14 residues. The V and J ends lost 4 bases and 5 bases, in that order; junction bases with no gene match: 7.

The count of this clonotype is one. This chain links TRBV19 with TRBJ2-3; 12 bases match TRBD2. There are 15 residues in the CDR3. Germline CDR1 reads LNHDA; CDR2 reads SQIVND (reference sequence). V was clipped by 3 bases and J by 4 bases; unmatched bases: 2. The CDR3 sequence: CASSILAGGSDTQYF. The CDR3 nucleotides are TGTGCCAGTAGTATCCTAGCGGGAGGGTCAGATACGCAGTATTTT. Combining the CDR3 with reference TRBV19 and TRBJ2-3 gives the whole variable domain DGGITQSPKYLFRKEGQNVTLSCEQNLNHDAMYWYRQDPGQGLRLIYYSQIVNDFQKGDIAEGYSVSREKKESFPLTVTSAQKNPTAFYLCASSILAGGSDTQYFGPGTRLTVL.

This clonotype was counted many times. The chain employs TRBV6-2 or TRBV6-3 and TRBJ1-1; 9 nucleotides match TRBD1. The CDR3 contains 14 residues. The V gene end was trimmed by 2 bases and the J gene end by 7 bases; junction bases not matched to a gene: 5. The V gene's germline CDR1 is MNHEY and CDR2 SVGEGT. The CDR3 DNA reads TGTGCCAGCAGTTACAGGGACAGGGAGAATGAAGCTTTCTTT. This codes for CASSYRDRENEAFF.

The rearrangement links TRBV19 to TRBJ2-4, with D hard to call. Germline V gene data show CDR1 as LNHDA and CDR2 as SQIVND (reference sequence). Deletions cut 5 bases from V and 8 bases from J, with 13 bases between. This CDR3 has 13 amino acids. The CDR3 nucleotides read TGTGCCAGTAGTGAATCTAAAGAGGACATTCAGTACTTC. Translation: CASSESKEDIQYF.